This T cell receptor beta chain was observed in a study of identical twins. The length of the CDR3 is 22 residues. From germline, CDR1 is MGHRA and CDR2 YSYEKL. The trim removed 0 bases at V and 1 base at J, leaving 18 bases unmatched. Study-level points and caveats: Out-of-frame TCR alpha sharing observed in monozygotic twins exceeded model estimates. There were fewer insertions in abundant cord blood beta clonotypes, but memory repertoires showed no such pattern.

This clonotype came up a few times. What it binds is unknown. Each CDR3 protein gets one entry after TCRdb re-called the 5' RACE reads with MiXCR. The repertoire consists of 600,000 to 850,000 distinct CDR3 sequences, with roughly 18% occurring once and the leading ten covering 13%. These same data were also listed under a study on T cells expressing NK-cell markers. That paper states: In several experiments, sorting was restricted to alpha-beta TCR T cells by an anti-gamma-delta TCR antibody. NKG2C+ dominant clonotype frequencies in six donors were roughly 1.0-7.0% of CD8+ T cells.

Sequencing input: PBMCs. This clonotype originated in a woman between 18 and 29 years old in good health. The J gene is TRBJ2-4, the V gene TRBV4-1, with 10 bases identical to TRBD2. CDR3 residues: CASSQEEGRVAGGRRAKNIQYF. In DNA form, the CDR3 reads TGCGCCAGCAGCCAAGAAGAGGGGAGGGTAGCGGGAGGACGGCGGGCCAAAAACATTCAGTACTTC.